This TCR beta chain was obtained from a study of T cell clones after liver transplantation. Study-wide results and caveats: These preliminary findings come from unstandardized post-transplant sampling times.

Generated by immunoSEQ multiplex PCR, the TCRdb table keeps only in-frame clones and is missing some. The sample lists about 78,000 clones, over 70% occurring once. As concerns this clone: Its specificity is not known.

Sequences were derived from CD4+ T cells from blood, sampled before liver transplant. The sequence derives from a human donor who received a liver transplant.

The CDR3 sequence is CASSLTSKQTQYF. The CDR3 region has the DNA TGTGCCAGCAGCTTAACTAGCAAACAGACCCAGTACTTC. The rearrangement links TRBV13 to TRBJ2-5, with D perhaps TRBD2 (6 bases). Germline values: CDR1 PRHDT, CDR2 FYEKMQ (reference sequence). V was clipped by 2 bases and J by 6 bases, with 10 bases between them. There are 13 residues in the CDR3.